The T cell receptor (beta chain) described here comes from a study of tumor-infiltrating lymphocytes in primary liver carcinoma. In germline, CDR1 is SGHRS, CDR2 YFSETQ. This CDR3 region has 15 residues. Between the trimmed V and J ends, which lost 0 bases and 2 bases, there was a span of 8 bases. It was from about 21-30 mg of unsorted bulk tissue that RNA and DNA were co-extracted. No treatment had been given to the patients, who were chronically infected with HBV. Making TCR beta cDNA involved 400 to 600 ng total RNA and a constant-region primer. Three nested multiplex PCR rounds of slightly modified ARM-PCR generated TCR beta libraries. For roughly 10 cycles apiece, the opening two PCR rounds ran with TRBV1-TRBV30 forward primers and a C-beta reverse primer. TCRdb analysed the multiplex PCR reads with MiXCR anew, one entry per CDR3 protein. This table holds some 180,000 distinct CDR3 sequences, about 85% found once.

To note about this clonotype: The antigen remains undetermined. The CDR3 does not close with the conserved phenylalanine or tryptophan, likely indicating a read error.

Study-level results: No more than about 8-24% of top clones could be seen in all five tumor regions.

The sequence was collected from a man between 35 and 55 years old with primary liver carcinoma and hepatitis B virus infection. The specimen sequenced was tumor tissue from primary liver carcinoma. The chain uses TRBV5-1 and TRBJ2-2, with no clear D. The CDR3 DNA reads as TGCGCCAGCAGCTTGGCCGCAGCAAACACCGGGGAGCTGTTTCTT. It codes for CASSLAAANTGELFL.